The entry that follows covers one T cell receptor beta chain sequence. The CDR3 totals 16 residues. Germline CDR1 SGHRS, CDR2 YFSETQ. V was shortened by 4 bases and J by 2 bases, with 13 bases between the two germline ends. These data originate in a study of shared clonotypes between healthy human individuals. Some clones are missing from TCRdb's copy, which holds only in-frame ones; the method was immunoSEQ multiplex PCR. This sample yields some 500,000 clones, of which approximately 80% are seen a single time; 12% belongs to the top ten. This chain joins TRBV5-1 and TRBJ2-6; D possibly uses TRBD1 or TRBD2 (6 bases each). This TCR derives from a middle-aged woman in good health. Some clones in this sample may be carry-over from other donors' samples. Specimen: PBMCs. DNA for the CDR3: TGCGCCAGCAGCATAGGGGGGCCTGCTGGGGCCAACGTCCTGACTTTC. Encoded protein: CASSIGGPAGANVLTF.